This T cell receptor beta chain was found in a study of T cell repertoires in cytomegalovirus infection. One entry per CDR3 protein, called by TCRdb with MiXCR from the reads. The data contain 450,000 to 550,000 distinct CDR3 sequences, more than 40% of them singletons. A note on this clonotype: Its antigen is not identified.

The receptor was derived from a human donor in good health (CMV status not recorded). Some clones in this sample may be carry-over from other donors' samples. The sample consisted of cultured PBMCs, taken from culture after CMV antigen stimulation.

In nucleotides, the CDR3 is TGTGCCAGCAGCCCCACCCTAGCGGGAGCCTACAATGAGCAGTTCTTC. Protein sequence: CASSPTLAGAYNEQFF. This rearrangement joins TRBV6-5 to TRBJ2-1; 10 bases line up with TRBD2. Trimming at V came to 6 bases and at J to 2 bases, leaving 7 bases not matched to a gene. CDR3 length: 16 residues. From germline, CDR1 is MNHEY and CDR2 SVGAGI.